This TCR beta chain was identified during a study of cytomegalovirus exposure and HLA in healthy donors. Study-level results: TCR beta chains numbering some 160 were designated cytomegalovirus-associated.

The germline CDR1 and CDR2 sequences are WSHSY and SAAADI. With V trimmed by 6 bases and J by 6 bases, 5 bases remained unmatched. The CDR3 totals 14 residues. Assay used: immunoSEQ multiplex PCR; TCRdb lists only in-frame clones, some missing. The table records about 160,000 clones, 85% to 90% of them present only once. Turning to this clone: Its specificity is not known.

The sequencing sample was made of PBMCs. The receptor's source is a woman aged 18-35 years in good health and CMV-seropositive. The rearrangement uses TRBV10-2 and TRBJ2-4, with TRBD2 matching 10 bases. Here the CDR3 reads CASSPRLAGNIQYF. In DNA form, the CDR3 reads TGCGCCAGCAGCCCAAGACTAGCGGGAAACATTCAGTACTTC.